A single sample is the source of the 28 T cell receptor beta chains below, sequenced in a study of blood T cell repertoires in COVID-19. Profiled with immunoSEQ multiplex PCR; TCRdb holds only in-frame clones, not every one. The sample has fewer than 350,000 clones; roughly 90% are singletons. Sequencing input: PBMCs or T cells enriched from blood (not recorded which). These receptors originate from a woman aged 40-49 years with acute COVID-19.

The J gene is TRBJ1-2, the V gene TRBV28; TRBD1 agrees at 7 bases. The CDR3 totals 14 residues. The J segment lost 0 bases and the V segment lost 8 bases, leaving 6 bases of the junction unmatched. Germline-derived CDR1 and CDR2 are MDHEN and SYDVKM. DNA for the CDR3: TGTGCCAGCCGTAGGACAGGAGCTAACTATGGCTACACCTTC. The encoded protein is CASRRTGANYGYTF.

V is TRBV24-1 and J is TRBJ2-2; a weak D match, TRBD1 (5 bases). Deletions cut 4 bases from V and 6 bases from J, with 20 bases between. This CDR3 region has 17 residues. Germline values: CDR1 KGHDR, CDR2 SFDVKD. The CDR3 sequence is CATSDRRQSLGPGELFF. The CDR3 bases are TGTGCCACCAGTGACCGGAGACAGTCTCTTGGTCCCGGGGAGCTGTTTTTT.

This clone occurred once. The genes are TRBV5-6 and TRBJ1-1; D unresolved. The CDR3 runs 14 residues. Trimming pared 2 bases from V and 1 base from J, leaving 9 bases between. The germline V gene encodes CDR1 SGHDT and CDR2 YYEEEE. This CDR3 is CASSFPTQNTEAFF. Here the CDR3 DNA reads TGTGCCAGCAGCTTTCCCACTCAGAACACTGAAGCTTTCTTT.

The genes are TRBV5-8 and TRBJ2-1; 8 bases agree with TRBD1. Looked up from germline, CDR1 is SGHTS and CDR2 is YDEGEE. The trim removed 7 bases at V and 0 bases at J, leaving 6 bases unmatched. The CDR3 runs 15 residues. This CDR3 is CASGQGGSSYNEQFF. The CDR3 region has the DNA TGTGCCAGCGGACAGGGCGGTAGCTCCTACAATGAGCAGTTCTTC.

The chain links TRBV7-2 to TRBJ2-7; 7 bases map to TRBD2. V gave up 2 bases and J gave up 2 bases; unmatched junction bases: 6. Germline V lookup: CDR1 SGHTA, CDR2 FQGNSA. This CDR3 is built from 15 residues. Here the CDR3 reads CASSLKVGGPYEQYF. In DNA form, the CDR3 reads TGTGCCAGCAGCTTAAAGGTGGGAGGGCCCTACGAGCAGTACTTC.

This clone was counted once. V and J are TRBV6-5 and TRBJ1-1, with 10 bases that match TRBD1. The CDR3 loop spans 15 amino acids. Germline V lookup: CDR1 MNHEY, CDR2 SVGAGI. Losses at the gene ends were 5 bases for V and 5 bases for J; bases not matched to a gene: 8. The CDR3 nucleotides are TGTGCCAGCAGTCCCCGGGACAGGGGTGGTACTGAAGCTTTCTTT. It translates to CASSPRDRGGTEAFF.

The CDR3 DNA reads as TGCGCCAGCAGCCAAGGGCGGCGAGGGGAAAAACTGTTTTTT. The encoded protein is CASSQGRRGEKLFF. The chain has TRBV4-1 and TRBJ1-4, with D unresolved. This CDR3 has 14 residues. The V end was cut by 1 base, the J end by 8 bases, with 11 bases between. The V gene's germline CDR1 is MGHRA and CDR2 YSYEKL.

This chain links TRBV30 with TRBJ2-1; D perhaps matches TRBD2 (5 bases). V lost 3 bases and J 11 bases, leaving 11 bases between the germline ends. This CDR3 is built from 11 residues. Germline V gives CDR1 GTSNPN, CDR2 SVGIG (reference sequence). CDR3 sequence reads: CAWRDSHKQFF. The CDR3 DNA is TGTGCCTGGAGGGACTCCCATAAGCAGTTCTTC. Combining the CDR3 with reference TRBV30 and TRBJ2-1 gives the whole variable domain SQTIHQWPATLVQPVGSPLSLECTVEGTSNPNLYWYRQAAGRGLQLLFYSVGIGQISSEVPQNLSASRPQDRQFILSSKKLLLSDSGFYLCAWRDSHKQFFGPGTRLTVL.

This clone was observed a single time. V usage is TRBV9 and J usage is TRBJ2-3; 9 bases fit TRBD2. Germline lookup yields CDR1 SGDLS and CDR2 YYNGEE. The V segment lost 4 bases and the J segment 1 base; nucleotides outside the gene matches: 10. This CDR3 comprises 17 residues. CDR3 loop: CASSSGGGAKGTDTQYF. The CDR3 region has the DNA TGTGCCAGCAGCTCGGGCGGGGGGGCTAAGGGCACAGATACGCAGTATTTT.

The chain uses TRBV20-1 and TRBJ2-3; D gene ambiguous. V lost 0 bases and J lost 6, with 4 bases in between. The CDR3 sequence is 11 residues long. Germline values: CDR1 DFQATT, CDR2 SNEGSKA (reference sequence). The CDR3 sequence is CSARDRDTQYF. In nucleotides, the CDR3 is TGCAGTGCTAGAGACAGGGATACGCAGTATTTT.

This chain joins TRBV5-1 and TRBJ2-7, with D hard to call. The CDR3 runs 15 residues. With 0 bases removed from V and 5 bases from J, the gap between germline ends came to 15 bases. The V gene's germline CDR1 is SGHRS and CDR2 YFSETQ. The CDR3 DNA is TGCGCCAGCAGCTTGGGCAGCCCTAGTGCCAACGAGCAGTACTTC. Translated: CASSLGSPSANEQYF.

The V and J genes are TRBV27 and TRBJ2-7; 9 positions agree with TRBD1. The length of the CDR3 is 15 residues. V shed 2 bases, J shed 2 bases, and the junction held 4 bases outside the gene matches. CDR1 is MNHEY and CDR2 is SMNVEV in the germline V gene (reference sequence). CDR3 sequence (DNA): TGTGCCAGCAGTTTAGGGGGACAGGGAGCCTACGAGCAGTACTTC. This sequence encodes CASSLGGQGAYEQYF.

This clone was seen only a few times. The chain carries TRBV27 and TRBJ1-1; 11 bases are a match to TRBD1. The CDR3 contains 16 residues. Trimming took 7 bases from V and 10 from J; bases not matched to a gene: 17. Germline lookup yields CDR1 MNHEY and CDR2 SMNVEV (reference sequence). The CDR3 sequence: CASTDGRDRGSSSAFF. CDR3 nucleotide sequence: TGTGCCAGCACCGACGGGAGGGACAGGGGGAGTTCATCAGCTTTCTTT.

The CDR3 DNA reads TGTGCCACCAGTTCCCGCGAGGCCAATCAGCCCCAGCATTTT. It is translated as CATSSREANQPQHF. The chain couples TRBV24-1 to TRBJ1-5; D remains unclear. This CDR3 has 14 amino acids. Deletions cut 6 bases from V and 3 bases from J, with 11 bases between. CDR1 and CDR2 from the germline V gene are KGHDR and SFDVKD.

The gene calls are TRBV11-1 and TRBJ1-6; tentative D call: TRBD1 (5 bases). Trimming took off 4 bases at V and 9 bases at J, with 13 bases between the two ends. The CDR3 length is 14 residues. Per the germline V gene, CDR1 is SGHAT and CDR2 is FQDESV (reference sequence). In nucleotides, the CDR3 is TGTGCCAGCAGCTCTAGGGGCTACGGTTCACCCCTCCACTTT. This gives the protein CASSSRGYGSPLHF.

This chain connects TRBV21-1 to TRBJ1-2. TRBV21-1 is recorded as a pseudogene. This CDR3 has 20 amino acids. The CDR3 DNA is TGTGCCAGCAGCAAAGATGTGGGAGGGACAGACCTTAGCGGGGACTATGGCTACACCTTC. It translates to CASSKDVGGTDLSGDYGYTF.

CDR3 loop: CASSSRQGRNEKLFF. In DNA, the CDR3 is TGTGCCAGCAGCTCCCGACAGGGGAGAAATGAAAAACTGTTTTTT. The chain uses TRBV5-4 and TRBJ1-4, with 8 positions matching TRBD1. The germline V gene encodes CDR1 SGHNT and CDR2 YYREEE (reference sequence). CDR3 length equals 15 residues. The ends lost 3 bases at V and 5 bases at J; junction bases unmatched: 6.

The gene calls are TRBV5-6 and TRBJ1-1; 10 nucleotides line up with TRBD1. The germline CDR1 and CDR2 sequences are SGHDT and YYEEEE. The V segment lost 3 bases and the J segment 1 base; nucleotides outside the gene matches: 9. CDR3 length: 17 residues. The CDR3 loop is CASSSGTGALENTEAFF. The CDR3 bases are TGTGCCAGCAGCTCCGGGACAGGGGCTCTGGAGAACACTGAAGCTTTCTTT.

The rearrangement links TRBV7-9 to TRBJ1-3; D not certain. Trimming removed 2 bases at V and 0 bases at J, with 11 bases between. This CDR3 has 16 residues. The germline gives CDR1 SEHNR, CDR2 FQNEAQ (reference sequence). CDR3: CASSLRLGSSGNTIYF. The CDR3 nucleotides are TGTGCCAGCAGCTTAAGGCTTGGGAGCTCTGGAAACACCATATATTTT.

The chain employs TRBV7-8 and TRBJ2-1; TRBD2 aligns across 12 bases. The CDR3 loop spans 16 amino acids. Germline loops: CDR1 SGHVS, CDR2 FQNEAQ. The J segment lost 4 bases and the V segment lost 1 base, leaving 2 bases of the junction unmatched. This CDR3 is CASSLGTSGDYNEQFF. The CDR3 region has the DNA TGTGCCAGCAGCTTAGGGACTAGCGGGGATTACAATGAGCAGTTCTTC.

This chain connects TRBV5-8 to TRBJ2-1; 7 nucleotides agree with TRBD2. V lost 4 bases, J lost 15 bases, and 13 bases stayed unmatched. Per germline, CDR1 SGHTS and CDR2 YDEGEE. This CDR3 is built from 13 residues. The CDR3 DNA follows: TGTGCCAGCAGCAAGGAACTAGCGTATGCCCCGTTCTTC. The encoded protein is CASSKELAYAPFF.

V gene TRBV2 combines with J gene TRBJ2-3, with D hard to call. CDR3 length: 15 residues. With 6 bases removed from V and 5 bases from J, the gap between germline ends came to 18 bases. The germline CDR1 and CDR2 sequences are SNHLY and FYNNEI. CDR3 nucleotide sequence: TGTGCCAGCAGCCCCATTTTGCGGAAGATAGATACGCAGTATTTT. It translates to CASSPILRKIDTQYF.

This sequence joins TRBV7-2 and TRBJ2-1; 7 bases map to TRBD1. CDR1 is SGHTA and CDR2 is FQGNSA in the germline V gene. The CDR3 is 13 amino acids. V lost 4 bases, J lost 8 bases, and 5 bases stayed unmatched. The CDR3 sequence: CASSSTGRDEQFF. The CDR3 DNA reads as TGTGCCAGCAGCTCGACAGGGCGGGATGAGCAGTTCTTC.

This chain links TRBV11-2 with TRBJ2-1; 8 bases align to TRBD2. The CDR3 has 14 residues. Unmatched junction bases numbered 6, after V lost 4 bases and J lost 7 bases. CDR1 and CDR2 from the germline V gene are SGHAT and FQNNGV. The CDR3 protein is CASSSPAGGNEQFF. The CDR3 DNA sequence: TGTGCCAGCAGCTCCCCGGCGGGGGGAAATGAGCAGTTCTTC.

The chain has TRBV6-5 and TRBJ2-3; D remains unclear. This CDR3 has 11 amino acids. Per germline, CDR1 MNHEY and CDR2 SVGAGI. V dropped 6 bases and J dropped 6 bases, with 7 bases sitting between them. CDR3 coding DNA: TGTGCCAGCAGACAAGCGGATACGCAGTATTTT. Amino acids: CASRQADTQYF.

The chain couples TRBV18 to TRBJ1-1; maybe TRBD1 (6 bases). The CDR3 covers 15 residues. The germline V gene encodes CDR1 KGHSH and CDR2 LQKENI. V was cut by 1 base and J by 2 bases, with 11 bases left in between. The chain's CDR3 is CASSPRQGTNTEAFF. As DNA, the CDR3 is TGTGCCAGCTCACCACGTCAGGGGACCAACACTGAAGCTTTCTTT.

The chain has TRBV5-5 and TRBJ2-3; 11 nucleotides agree with TRBD2. Germline CDR1 SGHKS, CDR2 YYEKEE (reference sequence). The V segment lost 4 bases and the J segment 2 bases; nucleotides outside the gene matches: 9. The CDR3 consists of 17 residues. The chain's CDR3 is CASSQIPGLADTDTQYF. CDR3 DNA sequence: TGTGCCAGCAGCCAAATCCCGGGACTAGCGGACACAGATACGCAGTATTTT.

This clone was picked up one time. The chain uses TRBV7-9 and TRBJ1-4, with D uncertain. The CDR3 is 16 residues long. The germline V and J ends were trimmed by 5 bases and 4 bases, with 17 bases remaining between them. Germline CDR1 is SEHNR and CDR2 is FQNEAQ (reference sequence). The DNA for the CDR3 is TGTGCCAGCAGCATAAACCCGAGACGAGGTAATGAAAAACTGTTTTTT. This gives the protein CASSINPRRGNEKLFF.